There are many counts of the clone carrying this T cell receptor beta chain. Its antigen is unknown. Using its own MiXCR run on the RT-PCR reads, TCRdb lists one record per CDR3 protein. The table lists roughly 780,000 distinct CDR3 sequences, approximately 18% of them singletons. The CDR3 spans 14 residues. The germline V gene encodes CDR1 DFQATT and CDR2 SNEGSKA (reference sequence). Trimming took 6 bases from V and 0 from J, leaving 15 bases between them. The sample is drawn from a study of response to subunit inactivated influenza vaccine. Study-level results: The authors put forward the suggestion that each seasonal influenza vaccination may bring in only a limited number of new T cells.

The sequence was collected from a man over 45 who received an inactivated influenza vaccine. Sequenced here: PBMCs from blood, sampled less than 6 days after vaccination. The genes are TRBV20-1 and TRBJ2-7; possibly TRBD1 or TRBD2 for D (6 bases each). In DNA form, the CDR3 reads TGCAGTGCATCGAAGGGGGGATTCTCCTACGAGCAGTACTTC. Its protein is CSASKGGFSYEQYF.